Listed here are 25 T cell receptor beta chains from one sample, sequenced in a study of blood T cells in healthy people across ages. A second PCR of 7 to 11 cycles used a sample-barcoded 5' primer and a J-beta primer mix. Using its own MiXCR run on the 5' RACE reads, TCRdb lists one record per CDR3 protein. The sample has around 1,100,000 distinct CDR3 sequences, around two fifths seen once. The specimen sequenced was blood. The receptor source for this set is a man in his late teens or twenties in good health.

This clonotype was seen repeatedly, ten times or more. The V and J genes are TRBV29-1 and TRBJ1-2; perhaps TRBD1 as D (5 bases). V lost 6 bases and J 2 bases, leaving 16 bases between the germline ends. The germline V gene encodes CDR1 SQVTM and CDR2 ANQGSEA. This CDR3 contains 14 residues. The CDR3 region has the DNA TGCAGCGTAATGAGGGGAGATGGGAACTATGGCTACACCTTC. This encodes CSVMRGDGNYGYTF. The full variable domain, rest sourced from reference TRBV29-1 and TRBJ1-2, is SAVISQKPSRDICQRGTSLTIQCQVDSQVTMMFWYRQQPGQSLTLIATANQGSEATYESGFVIDKFPISRPNLTFSTLTVSNMSPEDSSIYLCSVMRGDGNYGYTFGSGTRLTVV.

In this sample, this clonotype turned up a few times. The chain carries TRBV6-5 and TRBJ2-3; TRBD2 aligns across 8 bases. The V gene end was trimmed by 6 bases and the J gene end by 2 bases; junction bases not matched to a gene: 7. This CDR3 is 15 amino acids long. Germline CDR1 is MNHEY and CDR2 is SVGAGI. The CDR3: CASSLLAELTDTQYF. DNA for the CDR3: TGTGCCAGCAGCTTACTAGCGGAACTCACAGATACGCAGTATTTT.

This chain connects TRBV9 to TRBJ2-3; D gene uncertain. The CDR3 runs 15 residues. Between the trimmed V and J ends, which lost 0 bases and 6 bases, there was a span of 14 bases. CDR1 and CDR2 from the germline V gene are SGDLS and YYNGEE. CDR3 loop: CASSVAGTPRDTQYF. Written as DNA, the CDR3 is TGTGCCAGCAGCGTAGCTGGTACCCCCAGGGATACGCAGTATTTT.

J is TRBJ2-7 and V is TRBV20-1; TRBD2 matches at 12 bases. The J call may not be correct, given that the DNA end is closer to TRBJ2-5. CDR1 is DFQATT, CDR2 SNEGSKA, per germline (reference sequence). The CDR3 sequence is 13 residues long. The CDR3 bases are TGCAGTGCGAAACTAGCGGGAGGAGAGACCCAGTACTTC. Translation gives CSAKLAGGETQYF.

Remarks on this clonotype: One junction end does not reproduce the germline sequence, and a read error may be involved. The V gene is TRBV27, the J gene TRBJ2-1; tentatively, D is TRBD1 or TRBD2 (5 bases each). CDR1 MNHEY and CDR2 SMNVEV come from the germline V gene (reference sequence). The CDR3 loop spans 13 amino acids. DNA of the CDR3: TGTGACAGCAGTCCAGACAGCGGTAGTGAGCAGTTCTTC. It translates to CDSSPDSGSEQFF.

CDR3 nucleotide sequence: TGTGCCAGCAGCTCGGACAGGGTTAGCAATCAGCCCCAGCATTTT. Protein: CASSSDRVSNQPQHF. V is TRBV7-8 and J is TRBJ1-5, with 8 bases lining up with TRBD1. The CDR3 has 15 residues. Germline V gives CDR1 SGHVS, CDR2 FQNEAQ. Trimming at V came to 4 bases and at J to 0 bases, leaving 2 bases not matched to a gene.

This clonotype was seen a handful of times. The V call is TRBV2, the J call TRBJ1-2; no clear D gene. Germline CDR1 SNHLY, CDR2 FYNNEI. V was shortened by 8 bases and J by 7 bases, with 23 bases between the two germline ends. The CDR3 loop spans 15 amino acids. CDR3 DNA: TGTGCCAGCGAGATTGCAAGGGTTTCTCCCGGTGGCTACACCTTC. Its translation is CASEIARVSPGGYTF.

This chain joins TRBV29-1 and TRBJ1-2; 9 nucleotides agree with TRBD1. This CDR3 is built from 13 residues. V shed 7 bases, J shed 4 bases, and the junction held 7 bases outside the gene matches. The germline V gene encodes CDR1 SQVTM and CDR2 ANQGSEA. The CDR3: CSERDRVTYGYTF. CDR3 nucleotide sequence: TGCAGCGAGCGGGACAGGGTGACCTATGGCTACACCTTC.

This clonotype was found a few times. The V and J genes are TRBV29-1 and TRBJ1-5; tentatively, D is TRBD1 (6 bases). This CDR3 comprises 15 residues. Trimming pared 2 bases from V and 7 bases from J, leaving 18 bases between. Germline V gives CDR1 SQVTM, CDR2 ANQGSEA. The CDR3 protein is CSVESGRGYVQPQHF. In DNA, the CDR3 is TGCAGCGTTGAATCAGGCAGGGGATACGTCCAGCCCCAGCATTTT.

This chain connects TRBV2 to TRBJ1-4; unclear D gene. Germline CDR1 reads SNHLY; CDR2 reads FYNNEI. The CDR3 sequence is 14 residues long. Trimming shortened V by 7 bases and J by 5 bases, and 14 bases separated the two germline ends. The CDR3 region is CASNPLSENEKLFF. Here the CDR3 DNA reads TGTGCCAGCAACCCCCTGTCAGAGAATGAAAAACTGTTTTTT.

The gene calls are TRBV6-1 and TRBJ2-1, with 8 nucleotides matching TRBD2. With V trimmed by 11 bases and J by 3 bases, 6 bases remained unmatched. The CDR3 spans 13 residues. Germline CDR1 and CDR2: MNHNS and SASEGT. The DNA of the CDR3 is TGTGCCGGGAGCGGGGGCCACTACAATGAGCAGTTCTTC. Protein: CAGSGGHYNEQFF.

As concerns this clonotype: The junction and the germline gene differ at one end; a read error may be behind it. This chain links TRBV25-1 with TRBJ1-2, with D tentatively TRBD1 (6 bases). From germline, CDR1 is MGHDK and CDR2 SYGVNS. The CDR3 is 15 residues long. The DNA of the CDR3 is TGTGCCGGCAGTGATCCTACCGGGACACTGTATGGCTACACCTTC. As protein: CAGSDPTGTLYGYTF.

The chain links TRBV2 to TRBJ2-4, with D possibly TRBD2 on 6 matching bases. Judging by the DNA end, TRBJ2-5 fits better; the J call may be wrong. The CDR3 is made up of 12 amino acids. Germline lookup yields CDR1 SNHLY and CDR2 FYNNEI. The CDR3, as DNA: TGTGCCAGCAGTGAACAGGGAGGGACCCAGTACTTC. It translates to CASSEQGGTQYF.

Only a few counts were recorded for this clonotype. This chain connects TRBV5-5 to TRBJ1-2; weak D call: TRBD1 (6 bases). The CDR3 has 14 amino acids. The V and J ends lost 1 base and 2 bases respectively, with 9 bases between them. Germline V gives CDR1 SGHKS, CDR2 YYEKEE (reference sequence). The CDR3 DNA reads as TGTGCCAGCAGCTTGAATCAGGGGAACTATGGCTACACCTTC. Its protein is CASSLNQGNYGYTF. Variable domain in full (rest from reference TRBV5-5 and TRBJ1-2): DAGVTQSPTHLIKTRGQQVTLRCSPISGHKSVSWYQQVLGQGPQFIFQYYEKEERGRGNFPDRFSARQFPNYSSELNVNALLLGDSALYLCASSLNQGNYGYTFGSGTRLTVV.

This clonotype was detected only a few times. The V and J genes are TRBV27 and TRBJ2-7; D call uncertain. CDR1 MNHEY and CDR2 SMNVEV come from the germline V gene (reference sequence). The CDR3 sequence is 14 residues long. Between the trimmed V and J ends, which lost 5 bases and 0 bases, there was a span of 11 bases. DNA of the CDR3: TGTGCCAGCAGTCCTTGGTGGAGCTCCTACGAGCAGTACTTC. Its translation is CASSPWWSSYEQYF.

The V and J genes are TRBV20-1 and TRBJ2-7; no reliable D call. The CDR3 consists of 15 residues. Deletions cut 0 bases from V and 0 bases from J, with 12 bases between. Germline CDR1 reads DFQATT; CDR2 reads SNEGSKA (reference sequence). CDR3 DNA: TGCAGTGCTAGAGATGGCAAGACGGCCTCCTACGAGCAGTACTTC. Translated, it gives CSARDGKTASYEQYF.

This clonotype was counted between two and nine times. The chain combines TRBV20-1 with TRBJ2-5; TRBD2 aligns across 10 bases. Germline V gene sequence: CDR1 DFQATT, CDR2 SNEGSKA (reference sequence). The CDR3 is 16 amino acids. Unmatched junction bases numbered 12, after V lost 6 bases and J lost 2 bases. CDR3 sequence reads: CSAVKPGLAPQETQYF. The DNA for the CDR3 is TGCAGTGCGGTCAAACCGGGACTAGCGCCTCAAGAGACCCAGTACTTC.

The sample holds a few counts of this clonotype. The chain's CDR3 is CSVGGGLDTGELFF. The CDR3 bases are TGCAGCGTTGGAGGGGGTTTGGACACCGGGGAGCTGTTTTTT. The chain has TRBV29-1 and TRBJ2-2, with a weak D call TRBD1 (6 bases). CDR1 SQVTM and CDR2 ANQGSEA come from the germline V gene. The germline V and J ends were trimmed by 4 bases and 3 bases, with 12 bases remaining between them. The CDR3 consists of 14 residues.

CDR3 nucleotides: TGTGCCAGTAGTGCCCTTCGAAATGAGCAGTACTTC. Translated, it gives CASSALRNEQYF. This rearrangement joins TRBV19 to TRBJ2-5, with D unresolved. V dropped 5 bases and J dropped 11 bases, with 15 bases sitting between them. This CDR3 has 12 residues. CDR1 and CDR2 (germline): LNHDA, SQIVND (reference sequence).

V is TRBV4-3 and J is TRBJ2-3, with a weak D call TRBD1 (6 bases). The CDR3 is 18 residues long. Germline V lookup: CDR1 LGHNA, CDR2 YSLEER. Trimming removed 0 bases from V and 5 bases from J, with 21 bases in between. The CDR3 DNA reads TGCGCCAGCAGCCAAGATTATGGGCCAGGGGCTTTCGTAGATACGCAGTATTTT. It encodes CASSQDYGPGAFVDTQYF.

V and J are TRBV29-1 and TRBJ1-1, with no clear D. V dropped 2 bases and J dropped 5 bases, with 12 bases sitting between them. The CDR3 sequence is 13 residues long. From germline, CDR1 is SQVTM and CDR2 ANQGSEA. CDR3 coding DNA: TGCAGCGTTGAATATGGACCCCGAACTGAAGCTTTCTTT. This translates into CSVEYGPRTEAFF.

There are a few counts of this clonotype. This chain uses TRBV15 with TRBJ2-1; possible D gene TRBD2, 6 bases. CDR1 and CDR2 (germline): LNHNV, YYDKDF (reference sequence). The CDR3 loop spans 16 amino acids. Between the trimmed V and J ends, which lost 2 bases and 8 bases, there was a span of 19 bases. CDR3 DNA: TGTGCCACCAGCAGATACCTTTTCGGGGGAGAGGATGAGCAGTTCTTC. It yields the protein CATSRYLFGGEDEQFF. Complete variable domain (other parts from reference TRBV15 and TRBJ2-1): DAMVIQNPRYQVTQFGKPVTLSCSQTLNHNVMYWYQQKSSQAPKLLFHYYDKDFNNEADTPDNFQSRRPNTSFCFLDIRSPGLGDTAMYLCATSRYLFGGEDEQFFGPGTRLTVL.

This clonotype was observed a handful of times. The chain has TRBV7-8 and TRBJ2-7, with 7 bases fitting TRBD1. The J call may be incorrect, as the DNA end agrees better with TRBJ2-5. This CDR3 is 15 amino acids long. Germline V gene sequence: CDR1 SGHVS, CDR2 FQNEAQ. The CDR3 DNA is TGTGCCAGCAGCCCTACAGGGGCCTTATCGAAGACCCAGTACTTC. Protein product: CASSPTGALSKTQYF.

CDR3 protein: CSAPLRANYGYTF. For the CDR3, the DNA is TGCAGTGCTCCCCTGAGGGCTAACTATGGCTACACCTTC. The chain combines TRBV20-1 with TRBJ1-2; D unclear. The CDR3 spans 13 residues. The V and J ends lost 5 bases and 0 bases respectively, with 10 bases between them. Germline V gives CDR1 DFQATT, CDR2 SNEGSKA (reference sequence).

This clonotype has more than one count but fewer than ten. The chain recombines TRBV4-3 with TRBJ2-1; 8 bases line up with TRBD2. Trimming removed 4 bases from V and 4 bases from J; junction bases left unmatched: 6. From germline, CDR1 is LGHNA and CDR2 YSLEER. CDR3 length: 15 residues. CDR3 nucleotide sequence: TGCGCCAGCAGCCCCACCGGGGGGGATTACAATGAGCAGTTCTTC. It codes for CASSPTGGDYNEQFF.